This T cell receptor (beta chain) was retrieved from a study of OX40 agonist ivuxolimab in advanced cancers. Turning to the study itself: The patients got ivuxolimab, which is an agonistic anti-OX40 (CD134) antibody.

The J segment lost 5 bases and the V segment lost 2 bases, leaving 9 bases of the junction unmatched. Looked up from germline, CDR1 is MDHEN and CDR2 is SYDVKM. This CDR3 has 15 residues. Libraries were prepared by immunoSEQ multiplex PCR; TCRdb keeps only in-frame clonotypes and omits some of them. The sample carries about 71,000 clones, around 80% recorded once. The chain combines TRBV28 with TRBJ2-7, with TRBD1 identical over 7 bases. This material consisted of CD4+ or CD8+ T cells sorted from blood, taken in a trial of the OX40 agonist ivuxolimab. The sequence was obtained from an adult with an advanced solid tumor such as melanoma, head and neck, liver or kidney cancer. CDR3 protein: CASSLPTGLGHEQYF. CDR3 nucleotide sequence: TGTGCCAGCAGTTTACCGACAGGGTTAGGCCACGAGCAGTACTTC.